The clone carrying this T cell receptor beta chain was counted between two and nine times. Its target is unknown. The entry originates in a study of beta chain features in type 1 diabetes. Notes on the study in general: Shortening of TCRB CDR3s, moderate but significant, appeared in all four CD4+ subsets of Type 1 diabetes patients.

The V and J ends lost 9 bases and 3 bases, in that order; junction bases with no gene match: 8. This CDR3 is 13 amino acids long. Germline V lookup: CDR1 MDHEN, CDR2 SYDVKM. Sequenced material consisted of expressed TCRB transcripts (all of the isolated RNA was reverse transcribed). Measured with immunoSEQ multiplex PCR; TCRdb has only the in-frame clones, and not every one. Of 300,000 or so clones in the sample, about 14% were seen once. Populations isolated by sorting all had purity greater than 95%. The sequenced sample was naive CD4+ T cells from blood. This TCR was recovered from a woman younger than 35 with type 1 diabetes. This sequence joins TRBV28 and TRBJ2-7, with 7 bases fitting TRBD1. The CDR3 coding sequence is TGTGCCAGTCGGACAGGTGGCCTCTACGAGCAGTACTTC. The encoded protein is CASRTGGLYEQYF. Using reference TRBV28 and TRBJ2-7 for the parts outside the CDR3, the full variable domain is DVKVTQSSRYLVKRTGEKVFLECVQDMDHENMFWYRQDPGLGLRLIYFSYDVKMKEKGDIPEGYSVSREKKERFSLILESASTNQTSMYLCASRTGGLYEQYFGPGTRLTVT.